This TCR beta chain was sequenced for a study of blood T cell repertoires in COVID-19 (dated by TCRdb to the early 2020s). As for the study more broadly: Collaborator samples came from the United States, Italy and Spain and covered acute and convalescent phases of COVID-19. The material from the prospective study consisted of cDNA or gDNA derived from T cells, B-cell-depleted T cells, or PBMCs. Deeply sampled blood TCRbeta repertoires from subjects exposed to, actively infected with, or recovered from COVID-19 were included in the dataset. The repertoires were made available in a free public database intended to serve as a resource for research on the immune response to SARS-CoV-2. Samples came from the ongoing ImmuneRACE study (first 160 participants) plus 1,254 subjects from 6 global collaborators. Sample metadata almost always included a de-identified subject ID, COVID-19 status, age in years and sex. Where HLA class I and class II types were available, the types were taken from metadata supplied by the sample provider, not from assay-based typing.

The immunoSEQ Assay, a bias-controlled multiplex PCR, was used to amplify TCRbeta CDR3 regions from genomic DNA. For the original study's pipeline: Within the assay, amplification of reference gene primers was used to estimate how many nucleated cells each sample contained. Sequence reads were collapsed and filtered to measure the absolute abundance of every unique TCRbeta CDR3 rearrangement. Productive Simpson clonality was computed per sample as the square root of Simpson's diversity index over productive rearrangements. The table comes from immuneACCESS by way of TCRdb, which keeps in-frame sequences with V and J called. Part of the clones is missing from these tables; in studies checked, under half for an unresolved V gene and the rest for unknown reasons. The D gene and trimming were derived from the DNA, and the V and J assignments and clone size from that table. For this sample the table gives approximately 270,000 clones, of which approximately 85% were detected only once. The ten largest make up around 10% of the sample.

Collaborating institutions collected whole blood in K2EDTA tubes following their own protocols. For TCRbeta analysis, collaborators shipped samples in one of three forms: frozen whole blood, isolated PBMCs, or DNA extracted from either of those sample types. With respect to this clone: Its antigen is not yet known. Base qualities are not at hand, and no much larger clone is one base apart.

A distance of 15 bases separates the germline ends of V and J, which lose 6 bases and 1 base respectively. In the germline V gene (reference sequence), CDR1 corresponds to WNHNN and CDR2 to SYGVQD. The CDR3 runs 16 residues from the cysteine to the phenylalanine. The sequence is cut down to CDR3 DNA, 48 bases in frame from base 1. The investigation overall reported the following: How much clinical and demographic metadata was included differed by source and by participant, and the metadata was provided uncurated.

The receptor was derived from a woman between 70 and 85 years old with acute or convalescent COVID-19. Sequenced sample: peripheral blood. Recombination linked TRBV10-1 to TRBJ2-2; the D segment cannot be called with confidence. The nucleotides read TGCGCCAGCAGGGCACTACCTCCAGAGAACACCGGGGAGCTGTTTTTT. Its protein reads: CASRALPPENTGELFF.